This is a list of T cell receptor beta chains from one sample in a study of tumour-infiltrating T cells in Burkitt lymphoma. TCRdb's table, derived via immunoSEQ multiplex PCR, lists solely in-frame clones and lacks some. The sample includes around 45,000 clones, approximately 31% seen only once; the top ten take 2.5% to 3.5%. The sample comprised tumor tissue. These receptors all stem from a human donor with Burkitt lymphoma. Each CDR3 is given with its conserved first and last residue. The D gene is left open where the match is weak. Rows may omit the clone size; those that give it use once, few, many or a size class.

>TRBD1|NA|TRBJ1-3|TRBV10-3
CAISAGQGGNTIYF
TGTGCCATCAGTGCGGGACAGGGTGGAAACACCATATATTTT
>NA|NA|TRBJ1-5|TRBV19
CASSIGQGSSFGQPQHF
TGTGCCAGTAGTATCGGCCAGGGATCTTCCTTCGGTCAGCCCCAGCATTTT
>NA|NA|TRBJ2-5|TRBV5-1
CASSLGYSRQETQYF
TGCGCCAGCAGCCTAGGATACAGTCGCCAAGAGACCCAGTACTTC
>TRBD2|NA|TRBJ2-1|TRBV5-1
CASSQLAGRPNEQFF
TGCGCCAGCAGCCAACTAGCGGGGAGACCCAATGAGCAGTTCTTC
>NA|NA|TRBJ2-3|TRBV11-2
CASSLYGMRDTQYF
TGTGCCAGCAGCTTATATGGGATGCGCGATACGCAGTATTTT
>TRBD1|NA|TRBJ1-5|TRBV7-2
CASSLGQGQPQHF
TGTGCCAGCAGCCTTGGACAGGGCCAGCCCCAGCATTTT
>TRBD1|NA|TRBJ1-2|TRBV5-4
CASSLRDRLYGYTF
TGTGCCAGCAGCTTGAGGGACAGACTCTATGGCTACACCTTC
>NA|NA|TRBJ1-3|TRBV2
CAGSGDGNTIYF
TGTGCCGGGTCCGGGGACGGAAACACCATATATTTT
>NA|few|TRBJ1-4|TRBV18
CASSPVGFNEKLFF
TGTGCCAGCTCACCAGTGGGGTTTAATGAAAAACTGTTTTTT
>TRBD1|NA|TRBJ1-1|TRBV4-1
CASSQDDRVIEAFF
TGCGCCAGCAGCCAAGATGACAGGGTAATTGAAGCTTTCTTT
>NA|NA|TRBJ1-2|TRBV7-9
CASSRHRVLGCTF
TGTGCCAGCAGCCGCCACAGGGTATTGGGGTGCACCTTC
>NA|once|TRBJ2-7|TRBV11-2
CASSLETGYEQYF
TGTGCCAGCAGCTTAGAAACAGGCTACGAGCAGTACTTC
>NA|NA|TRBJ2-2|TRBV4-3
CASSQIIGFSGELFF
TGCGCCAGCAGCCAGATAATCGGGTTCAGCGGGGAGCTGTTTTTT
>NA|NA|TRBJ2-7|TRBV5-4
CASSLADSEQYF
TGTGCCAGCAGCTTGGCGGACAGCGAGCAGTACTTC
>NA|few|TRBJ2-2|TRBV6-1
CASSLSNTGELFF
TGTGCCAGCAGCCTATCCAACACCGGGGAGCTGTTTTTT
>NA|NA|TRBJ1-3|TRBV19
CASILGSSGNTIYF
TGTGCCAGTATTTTGGGGAGCTCTGGAAACACCATATATTTT
>NA|NA|TRBJ1-1|TRBV7-6
CASSLQGMNTEAFF
TGTGCCAGCAGCTTACAGGGCATGAACACTGAAGCTTTCTTT
>TRBD1|NA|TRBJ1-2|TRBV6-1
CASSAATGVGYTF
TGTGCCAGCAGTGCCGCCACAGGGGTCGGCTACACCTTC
>NA|NA|TRBJ2-7|TRBV7-2
CASSLVGGPEQYF
TGTGCCAGCAGCTTAGTCGGGGGCCCCGAGCAGTACTTC
>NA|few|TRBJ1-6|TRBV18
CASSSAGTLNSPLHF
TGTGCCAGCTCATCCGCCGGGACACTTAATTCACCCCTCCACTTT
>NA|NA|TRBJ1-2|TRBV2
CASSSTWRVGGGYTF
TGTGCCAGCAGTTCCACCTGGAGGGTTGGTGGCGGCTACACCTTC
>TRBD1|few|TRBJ1-5|TRBV7-2
CASSSTGRDQPQHF
TGTGCCAGCAGCTCGACAGGGCGGGATCAGCCCCAGCATTTT
>NA|few|TRBJ1-1|TRBV7-9
CASSALGTEAFF
TGTGCCAGCAGCGCCCTTGGCACTGAAGCTTTCTTT
>NA|NA|TRBJ1-2|TRBV25-1
CASSGPGARGGYTF
TGTGCCAGCAGTGGTCCAGGGGCTAGGGGAGGCTACACCTTC
>TRBD1|NA|TRBJ1-2|TRBV9
CASSVAATLRQGGGYTF
TGTGCCAGCAGCGTAGCCGCCACTCTAAGACAGGGTGGTGGCTACACCTTC
>NA|NA|TRBJ1-1|TRBV4-2
CASSQAPFSSDTEAFF
TGTGCCAGCAGCCAAGCACCTTTCAGTTCAGACACTGAAGCTTTCTTT
>NA|few|TRBJ2-5|TRBV7-6
CASSPGPVGETQYF
TGTGCCAGCAGCCCCGGACCCGTAGGAGAGACCCAGTACTTC
>NA|few|TRBJ1-3|TRBV6-5
CASRAVRRGNTIYF
TGTGCCAGCAGGGCGGTCCGTAGAGGAAACACCATATATTTT
>NA|few|TRBJ2-7|TRBV5-4
CASSLRGPFSYEQYF
TGTGCCAGCAGCTTGAGGGGCCCATTCTCCTACGAGCAGTACTTC
>NA|few|TRBJ2-1|TRBV5-1
CASSATGTPSRNEQFF
TGCGCCAGCAGCGCAACCGGGACTCCATCTCGGAATGAGCAGTTCTTC
>NA|NA|TRBJ1-3|TRBV6-6
CASSYIRGEGNTIYF
TGTGCCAGCAGTTACATAAGGGGGGAAGGAAACACCATATATTTT
>NA|NA|TRBJ1-5|TRBV2
CASRASNQPQHF
TGTGCCAGCAGGGCGAGCAATCAGCCCCAGCATTTT
>NA|few|TRBJ2-5|TRBV5-1
CASSLEETQYF
TGCGCCAGCAGCTTGGAAGAGACCCAGTACTTC
>NA|few|TRBJ1-3|TRBV5-4
CASSLQGWGNTIYF
TGTGCCAGCAGCTTGCAGGGGTGGGGAAACACCATATATTTT
>NA|NA|TRBJ1-1|TRBV5-5
CASSLVRVREEAFF
TGTGCCAGCAGCTTGGTAAGGGTCAGGGAGGAAGCTTTCTTT
>NA|NA|TRBJ1-2|TRBV27
CASSPIRRVRGYTF
TGTGCCAGCAGTCCCATCCGCAGGGTCCGAGGCTACACCTTC
>NA|few|TRBJ2-6|TRBV30
CAWSGGRTRAKGGANVLTF
TGTGCCTGGAGTGGGGGGAGGACCCGGGCTAAGGGAGGGGCCAACGTCCTGACTTTC
>TRBD2|few|TRBJ2-3|TRBV27
CASSPTLAGGTDTQYF
TGTGCCAGCAGTCCAACGTTAGCGGGGGGCACAGATACGCAGTATTTT
>TRBD1|NA|TRBJ2-7|TRBV7-2
CASSLKGTGTYEQYF
TGTGCCAGCAGCTTAAAGGGGACAGGTACCTACGAGCAGTACTTC
>NA|few|TRBJ2-3|TRBV28
CASRVRGTDTQYF
TGTGCCAGCAGAGTGCGGGGAACAGATACGCAGTATTTT
>NA|few|TRBJ2-3|TRBV20-1
CSASPTDTQYF
TGCAGCGCCTCACCGACAGATACGCAGTATTTT
>NA|few|TRBJ1-6|TRBV7-6
CASSLGPDDSPLHF
TGTGCCAGCAGCTTGGGACCCGACGATTCACCCCTCCACTTT
>NA|NA|TRBJ1-1|TRBV6-1
CASSEALEASEAFF
TGTGCCAGCAGTGAAGCGCTAGAAGCTAGTGAAGCTTTCTTT
>TRBD2|NA|TRBJ2-7|TRBV25-1
CASSESPGRGYEQYF
TGTGCCAGCAGTGAATCGCCAGGGCGGGGGTACGAGCAGTACTTC
>TRBD1|NA|TRBJ2-1|TRBV4-2
CASSQTGTGGLNEQFF
TGTGCCAGCAGCCAAACCGGGACAGGGGGCTTAAATGAGCAGTTCTTC
>NA|NA|TRBJ2-7|TRBV5-1
CASSLDLYEQYF
TGCGCCAGCAGCTTGGATCTTTACGAGCAGTACTTC
>NA|NA|TRBJ1-2|TRBV19
CASSILGNLHHGYTF
TGTGCCAGTAGTATCTTGGGGAATTTGCATCATGGCTACACCTTC
>NA|few|TRBJ1-1|TRBV5-1
CASSLNPGANTEAFF
TGCGCCAGCAGCTTGAATCCGGGGGCGAACACTGAAGCTTTCTTT